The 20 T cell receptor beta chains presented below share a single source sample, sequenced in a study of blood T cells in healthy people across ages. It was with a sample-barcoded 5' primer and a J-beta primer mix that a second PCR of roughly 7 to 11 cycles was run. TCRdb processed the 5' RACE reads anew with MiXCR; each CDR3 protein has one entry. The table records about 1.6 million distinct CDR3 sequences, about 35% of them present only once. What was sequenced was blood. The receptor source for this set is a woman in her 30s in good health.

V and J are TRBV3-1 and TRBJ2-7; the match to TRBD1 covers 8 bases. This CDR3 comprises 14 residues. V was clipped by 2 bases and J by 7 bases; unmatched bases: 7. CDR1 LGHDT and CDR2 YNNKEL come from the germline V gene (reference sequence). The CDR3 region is CASSQLQGAGEQYF. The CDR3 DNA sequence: TGTGCCAGCAGCCAACTTCAGGGGGCAGGGGAGCAGTACTTC.

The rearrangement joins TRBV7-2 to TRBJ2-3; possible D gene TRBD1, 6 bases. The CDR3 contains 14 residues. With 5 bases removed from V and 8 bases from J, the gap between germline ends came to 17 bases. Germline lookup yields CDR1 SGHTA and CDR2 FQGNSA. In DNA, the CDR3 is TGTGCCAGCAGCGCCCCCGGTGGGGGCCCTACGCAGTATTTT. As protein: CASSAPGGGPTQYF.

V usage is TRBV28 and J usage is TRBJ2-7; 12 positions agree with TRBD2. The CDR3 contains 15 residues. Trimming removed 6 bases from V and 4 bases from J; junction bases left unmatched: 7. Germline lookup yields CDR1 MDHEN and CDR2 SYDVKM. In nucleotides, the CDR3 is TGTGCCAGCAGCCCCGGACTAGCGGGAAGGTACGAGCAGTACTTC. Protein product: CASSPGLAGRYEQYF.

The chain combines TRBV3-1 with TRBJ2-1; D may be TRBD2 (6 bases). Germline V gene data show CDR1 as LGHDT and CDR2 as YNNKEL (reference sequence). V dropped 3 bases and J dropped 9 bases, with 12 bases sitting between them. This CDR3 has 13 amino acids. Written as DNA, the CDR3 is TGTGCCAGCAGCCAGGGGGGTGGGGGTGAGCAGTTCTTC. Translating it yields CASSQGGGGEQFF.

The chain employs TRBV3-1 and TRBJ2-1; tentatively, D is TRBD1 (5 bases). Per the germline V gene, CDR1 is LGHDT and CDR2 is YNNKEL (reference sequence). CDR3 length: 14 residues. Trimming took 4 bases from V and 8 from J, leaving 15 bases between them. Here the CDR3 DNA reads TGTGCCAGCAGCCCCGGAGTAAGGGGCTATGAGCAGTTCTTC. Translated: CASSPGVRGYEQFF.

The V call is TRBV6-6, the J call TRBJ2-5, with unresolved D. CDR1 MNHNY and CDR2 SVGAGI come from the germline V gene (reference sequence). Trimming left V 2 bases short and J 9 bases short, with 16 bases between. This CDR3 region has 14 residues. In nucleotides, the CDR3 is TGTGCCAGCAGTTACGTAGGATCGATGGAGTCCCAGTACTTC. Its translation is CASSYVGSMESQYF.

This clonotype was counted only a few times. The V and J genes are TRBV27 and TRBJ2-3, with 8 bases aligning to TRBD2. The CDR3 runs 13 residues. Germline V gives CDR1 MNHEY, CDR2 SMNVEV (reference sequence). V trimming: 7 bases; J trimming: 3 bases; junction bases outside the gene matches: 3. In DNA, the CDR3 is TGTGCCAGCAACGGGGGGGCGACAGATACGCAGTATTTT. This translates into CASNGGATDTQYF.

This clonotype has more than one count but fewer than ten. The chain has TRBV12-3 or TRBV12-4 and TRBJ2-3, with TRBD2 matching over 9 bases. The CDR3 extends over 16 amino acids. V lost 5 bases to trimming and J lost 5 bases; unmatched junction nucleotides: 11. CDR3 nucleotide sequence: TGTGCCAGCAGTGCCAGCCAGCGGGGGGCGAGAGATACGCAGTATTTT. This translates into CASSASQRGARDTQYF.

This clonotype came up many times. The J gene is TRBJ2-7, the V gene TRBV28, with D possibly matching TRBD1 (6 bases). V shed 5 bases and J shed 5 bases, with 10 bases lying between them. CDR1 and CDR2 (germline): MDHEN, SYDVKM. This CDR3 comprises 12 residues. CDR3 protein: CASSKGGHEQYF. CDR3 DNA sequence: TGTGCCAGCAGTAAAGGGGGTCACGAGCAGTACTTC. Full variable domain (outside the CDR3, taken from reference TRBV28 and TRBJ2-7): DVKVTQSSRYLVKRTGEKVFLECVQDMDHENMFWYRQDPGLGLRLIYFSYDVKMKEKGDIPEGYSVSREKKERFSLILESASTNQTSMYLCASSKGGHEQYFGPGTRLTVT.

CDR3 DNA sequence: TGTGCCAGCAGCGTAGAGGCGCGGGGGGGCTTAGCTTTCTTT. Encoded protein: CASSVEARGGLAFF. This chain uses TRBV9 with TRBJ1-1; D perhaps matches TRBD1 (6 bases). V dropped 0 bases and J dropped 10 bases, with 16 bases sitting between them. Germline V gene data show CDR1 as SGDLS and CDR2 as YYNGEE. This CDR3 has 14 amino acids.

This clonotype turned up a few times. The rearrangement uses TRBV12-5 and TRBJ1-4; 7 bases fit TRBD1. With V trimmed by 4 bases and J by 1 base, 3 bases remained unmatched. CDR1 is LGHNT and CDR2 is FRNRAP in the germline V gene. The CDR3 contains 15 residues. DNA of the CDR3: TGTGCTAGTGGTTCTAGGGACAGAACTAATGAAAAACTGTTTTTT. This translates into CASGSRDRTNEKLFF.

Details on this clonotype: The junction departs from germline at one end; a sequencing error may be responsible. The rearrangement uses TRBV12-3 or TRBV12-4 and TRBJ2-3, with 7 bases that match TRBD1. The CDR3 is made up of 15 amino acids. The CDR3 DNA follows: TGTGCCTGCAGTTCGCTGACAGGGAATGGGGATACGCAGTATTTT. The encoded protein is CACSSLTGNGDTQYF.

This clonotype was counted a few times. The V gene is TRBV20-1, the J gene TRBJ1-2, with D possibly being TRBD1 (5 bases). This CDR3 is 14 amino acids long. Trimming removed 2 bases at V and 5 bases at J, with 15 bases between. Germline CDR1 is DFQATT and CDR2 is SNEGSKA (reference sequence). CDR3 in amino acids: CSARSGDFRYGYTF. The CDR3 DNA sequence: TGCAGTGCTAGATCGGGGGACTTTCGGTATGGCTACACCTTC.

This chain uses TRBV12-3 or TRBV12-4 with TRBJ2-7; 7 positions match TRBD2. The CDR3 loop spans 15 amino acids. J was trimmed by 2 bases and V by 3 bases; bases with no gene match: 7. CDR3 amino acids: CASSLAGRNTYEQYF. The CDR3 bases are TGTGCCAGCAGTTTGGCCGGGAGGAACACCTACGAGCAGTACTTC.

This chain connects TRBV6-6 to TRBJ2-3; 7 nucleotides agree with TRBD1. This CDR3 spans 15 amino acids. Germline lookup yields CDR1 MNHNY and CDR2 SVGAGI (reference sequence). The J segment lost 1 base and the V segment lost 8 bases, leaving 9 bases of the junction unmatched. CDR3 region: CASRLRDRRTDTQYF. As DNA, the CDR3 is TGTGCCAGCCGGCTCCGGGACAGACGCACAGATACGCAGTATTTT.

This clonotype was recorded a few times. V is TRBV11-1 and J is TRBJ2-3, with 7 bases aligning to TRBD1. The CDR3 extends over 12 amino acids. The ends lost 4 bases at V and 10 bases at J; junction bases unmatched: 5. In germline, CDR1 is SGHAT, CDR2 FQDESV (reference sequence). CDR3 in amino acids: CASSSGQVAQYF. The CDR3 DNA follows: TGTGCCAGCAGCTCTGGACAGGTAGCGCAGTATTTT.

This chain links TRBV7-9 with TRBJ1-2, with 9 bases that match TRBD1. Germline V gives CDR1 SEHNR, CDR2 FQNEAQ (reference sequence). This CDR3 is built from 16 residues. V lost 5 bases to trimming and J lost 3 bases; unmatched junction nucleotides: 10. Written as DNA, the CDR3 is TGTGCCAGCAGCCAGGGGTCGACAGGGGGGTACTATGGCTACACCTTC. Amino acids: CASSQGSTGGYYGYTF.

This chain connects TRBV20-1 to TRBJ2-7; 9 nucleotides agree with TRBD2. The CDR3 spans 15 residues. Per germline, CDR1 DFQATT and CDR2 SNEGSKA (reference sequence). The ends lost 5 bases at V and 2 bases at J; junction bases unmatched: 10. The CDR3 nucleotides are TGCAGTGCTCGCCCCGGACTAGCGATTCCCTACGAGCAGTACTTC. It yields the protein CSARPGLAIPYEQYF.

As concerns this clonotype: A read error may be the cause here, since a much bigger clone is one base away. CDR3 region: CASSYPQPYEQYF. The DNA of the CDR3 is TGTGCCAGCAGTTACCCCCAACCCTACGAGCAGTACTTC. The chain has TRBV6-6 and TRBJ2-7; D gene unclear. The V end was cut by 2 bases, the J end by 2 bases, with 7 bases between. This CDR3 contains 13 residues. Per germline, CDR1 MNHNY and CDR2 SVGAGI (reference sequence).

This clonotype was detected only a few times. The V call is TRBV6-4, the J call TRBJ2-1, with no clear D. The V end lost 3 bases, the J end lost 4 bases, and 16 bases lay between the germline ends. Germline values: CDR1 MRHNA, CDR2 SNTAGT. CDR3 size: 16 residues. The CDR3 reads CASSDRASSVYNEQFF. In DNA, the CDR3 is TGTGCCAGCAGTGATCGGGCGAGCTCCGTATACAATGAGCAGTTCTTC.